Presented here are 18 T cell receptor beta chains from one specimen sequenced in a study of CD8 T cells in Susac syndrome. Random hexamers primed reverse transcription of 0.5 to 1 ug RNA. Each CDR3 protein gets one entry after TCRdb re-called the immunoSEQ multiplex PCR reads with MiXCR. Of some 210,000 distinct CDR3 sequences in the sample, 94% were seen once. The sequencing input was CD4+ T cells from PBMCs. These TCRs come from a human donor with Susac syndrome.

The J gene is TRBJ2-3, the V gene TRBV1; the table's D call, TRBD1, has no DNA check behind it. TRBV1 is a listed pseudogene. This CDR3 has 15 amino acids. This chain's CDR3 is CTSPQGISGTDTQYF. CDR3 in DNA: TGCACCAGCCCCCAGGGGATATCGGGGACAGATACGCAGTATTTT.

The rearrangement links TRBV2 to TRBJ1-2, with 9 bases that match TRBD1. Trimming took 7 bases from V and 1 from J; bases not matched to a gene: 7. The CDR3 sequence is 15 residues long. Germline V gives CDR1 SNHLY, CDR2 FYNNEI. The CDR3 nucleotides are TGTGCCAGCACTGGACAGGGGCTCCATAACTATGGCTACACCTTC. It specifies CASTGQGLHNYGYTF.

V gene TRBV12-3 or TRBV12-4 combines with J gene TRBJ1-6, with unresolved D. This CDR3 comprises 15 residues. V dropped 4 bases and J dropped 4 bases, with 11 bases sitting between them. CDR3 nucleotide sequence: TGTGCCAGCAGTTCGCGAAGTGGTTATAATTCACCCCTCCACTTT. It yields the protein CASSSRSGYNSPLHF.

Written as DNA, the CDR3 is TGTGCCAGCAGCCCGAGGGACAGGGCCTACGAGCAGTACTTC. Protein product: CASSPRDRAYEQYF. The chain links TRBV4-2 to TRBJ2-7; 9 bases agree with TRBD1. V trimming: 4 bases; J trimming: 2 bases; junction bases outside the gene matches: 3. From germline, CDR1 is LGHNA and CDR2 YNFKEQ. This CDR3 region has 14 residues.

This clonotype was counted a single time. The V and J genes are TRBV20-1 and TRBJ2-5, with 8 bases that match TRBD1. The CDR3 sequence is 13 residues long. The germline V gene encodes CDR1 DFQATT and CDR2 SNEGSKA (reference sequence). Germline trimming cut 5 bases from V and 4 bases from J; bases unmatched to any gene: 6. The CDR3 region is CSARTGSSETQYF. The CDR3 DNA reads TGCAGTGCTCGGACAGGGAGCTCAGAGACCCAGTACTTC.

V and J are TRBV11-2 and TRBJ2-1; D gene uncertain. The germline CDR1 and CDR2 sequences are SGHAT and FQNNGV. V lost 1 base to trimming and J lost 3 bases, with 13 bases between them. There are 16 residues in the CDR3. CDR3 in amino acids: CASSLVPKLVYNEQFF. In DNA, the CDR3 is TGTGCCAGCAGCTTAGTCCCCAAATTGGTCTACAATGAGCAGTTCTTC. The full variable domain, its missing parts supplied by reference TRBV11-2 and TRBJ2-1, is EAGVAQSPRYKIIEKRQSVAFWCNPISGHATLYWYQQILGQGPKLLIQFQNNGVVDDSQLPKDRFSAERLKGVDSTLKIQPAKLEDSAVYLCASSLVPKLVYNEQFFGPGTRLTVL.

This clonotype appeared once. The chain carries TRBV3-1 and TRBJ1-5; D may be TRBD1 (6 bases). Trimming shortened V by 0 bases and J by 11 bases, and 11 bases separated the two germline ends. Germline-derived CDR1 and CDR2 are LGHDT and YNNKEL (reference sequence). This CDR3 is 13 amino acids long. The DNA for the CDR3 is TGTGCCAGCAGCCAAGATGAAGGGGGAGCCCAGCATTTT. Amino acid sequence: CASSQDEGGAQHF. Full variable domain (remainder filled in from reference TRBV3-1 and TRBJ1-5): DTAVSQTPKYLVTQMGNDKSIKCEQNLGHDTMYWYKQDSKKFLKIMFSYNNKELIINETVPNRFSPKSPDKAHLNLHINSLELGDSAVYFCASSQDEGGAQHFGDGTRLSIL.

The V gene is TRBV6-5, the J gene TRBJ1-5; D is possibly TRBD1 (5 bases). The CDR3 has 18 residues. CDR1 MNHEY and CDR2 SVGAGI come from the germline V gene. Trimming pared 4 bases from V and 3 bases from J, leaving 22 bases between. The CDR3 nucleotides read TGTGCCAGCAGTTTTCATGTCCGGGACGGACCGTACAATCAGCCCCAGCATTTT. Translation: CASSFHVRDGPYNQPQHF.

V is TRBV7-9 and J is TRBJ2-5; a possible D gene is TRBD1 (6 bases). Germline V gene sequence: CDR1 SEHNR, CDR2 FQNEAQ (reference sequence). Trimming removed 1 base at V and 4 bases at J, with 22 bases between. The CDR3 is made up of 18 amino acids. The CDR3 DNA follows: TGTGCCAGCAGCTTAGGCTTGCAATACAGGGAAAGAAGAGAGACCCAGTACTTC. Encoded protein: CASSLGLQYRERRETQYF.

This clonotype was observed once. The chain has TRBV20-1 and TRBJ2-2; 9 nucleotides agree with TRBD1. The V segment lost 1 base and the J segment 6 bases; nucleotides outside the gene matches: 9. Germline V lookup: CDR1 DFQATT, CDR2 SNEGSKA (reference sequence). The CDR3 has 16 amino acids. CDR3 loop: CSARVPGTGIAGELFF. The CDR3 DNA reads TGCAGTGCTAGAGTCCCCGGGACAGGGATTGCCGGGGAGCTGTTTTTT.

The V call is TRBV14, the J call TRBJ2-5; D unresolved. The CDR3 is made up of 14 amino acids. Germline CDR1 and CDR2: SGHDN and FVKESK. V gave up 4 bases and J gave up 6 bases, with 15 bases separating them. Here the CDR3 reads CASSPLQTFQTQYF. Written as DNA, the CDR3 is TGTGCCAGCAGCCCCCTTCAGACTTTCCAGACCCAGTACTTC. The variable domain in full, with the rest retrieved from reference TRBV14 and TRBJ2-5, is EAGVTQFPSHSVIEKGQTVTLRCDPISGHDNLYWYRRVMGKEIKFLLHFVKESKQDESGMPNNRFLAERTGGTYSTLKVQPAELEDSGVYFCASSPLQTFQTQYFGPGTRLLVL.

In its sample, this clonotype was seen once. In nucleotides, the CDR3 is TGTGCCAGCAGTAGGACTAGCCATTCGGAGTACTTC. Protein sequence: CASSRTSHSEYF. This chain links TRBV6-2 or TRBV6-3 with TRBJ2-7, with 8 bases aligning to TRBD2. The trim removed 5 bases at V and 11 bases at J, leaving 8 bases unmatched. CDR1 is MNHEY, CDR2 SVGEGT, per germline. This CDR3 is 12 amino acids long.

V is TRBV30 and J is TRBJ2-4; TRBD1 might be the D (6 bases). The germline gives CDR1 GTSNPN, CDR2 SVGIG (reference sequence). This CDR3 comprises 18 residues. Deletions cut 2 bases from V and 0 bases from J, with 20 bases between. The CDR3 loop reads CAWSRQRGNILAKNIQYF. The CDR3, as DNA: TGTGCCTGGAGTCGCCAAAGGGGGAATATTCTAGCCAAAAACATTCAGTACTTC. Looking up the rest from reference TRBV30 and TRBJ2-4 gives the full variable domain: SQTIHQWPATLVQPVGSPLSLECTVEGTSNPNLYWYRQAAGRGLQLLFYSVGIGQISSEVPQNLSASRPQDRQFILSSKKLLLSDSGFYLCAWSRQRGNILAKNIQYFGAGTRLSVL.

The chain has TRBV30 and TRBJ1-1; possible D gene TRBD1, 6 bases. With 4 bases removed from V and 9 bases from J, the gap between germline ends came to 12 bases. Germline assignment: CDR1 GTSNPN and CDR2 SVGIG (reference sequence). This CDR3 spans 11 amino acids. CDR3 DNA: TGTGCCTGGATGTGGGGGGGGCAAGCTTTCTTT. Translating it yields CAWMWGGQAFF.

This clonotype is a singleton in its sample. This chain joins TRBV20-1 and TRBJ2-7; D gene unclear. CDR3 length: 10 residues. The V gene lost 3 bases and the J gene lost 5 bases, with 5 bases spanning the gap. CDR1 and CDR2 (germline): DFQATT, SNEGSKA (reference sequence). This CDR3 reads CSASHHEQYF. As DNA, the CDR3 is TGCAGTGCTAGTCACCACGAGCAGTACTTC.

The chain employs TRBV19 and TRBJ1-1; D not certain. Germline values: CDR1 LNHDA, CDR2 SQIVND (reference sequence). V gave up 3 bases and J gave up 3 bases, with 14 bases separating them. The CDR3 has 15 amino acids. CDR3 sequence reads: CASSIRGEGDTEAFF. The CDR3 region has the DNA TGTGCCAGTAGTATCAGAGGAGAGGGAGACACTGAAGCTTTCTTT.

The chain combines TRBV6-2 or TRBV6-3 with TRBJ1-5; 11 nucleotides align to TRBD1. V was pared by 2 bases and J by 4 bases, with 7 bases of the junction left unmatched. The CDR3 is 17 residues long. CDR1 and CDR2 (germline): MNHEY, SVGEGT. Written as DNA, the CDR3 is TGTGCCAGCAGTTACCCGCCCGGGACAGGGGGGAATCAGCCCCAGCATTTT. Protein: CASSYPPGTGGNQPQHF.

The chain links TRBV5-1 to TRBJ1-2; tentatively, D is TRBD1 (5 bases). This CDR3 is built from 12 residues. V was shortened by 4 bases and J by 7 bases, with 11 bases between the two germline ends. Germline V gene sequence: CDR1 SGHRS, CDR2 YFSETQ. In DNA form, the CDR3 reads TGCGCCAGCAGCGGGTCAGACAGTGGCTACACCTTC. Amino acid sequence: CASSGSDSGYTF.